The 10 T cell receptor beta chains presented below share a single source sample, sequenced in a study of T cell repertoires in cytomegalovirus infection. Which antigens these TCRs recognize remains unknown. TCRdb ran MiXCR on the reads and lists one entry per CDR3 protein. This table has 680,000 or so distinct CDR3 sequences, roughly 30% appearing once. Source: cultured PBMCs, taken from culture after CMV antigen stimulation. The receptors come from a human donor in good health (CMV status not recorded). Some clones in this sample may be carry-over from other donors' samples.

This clonotype has just a few counts. This CDR3 reads CSAPEGVGKTQYF. The CDR3 bases are TGCAGTGCCCCGGAGGGTGTGGGAAAGACCCAGTACTTC. J is TRBJ2-5 and V is TRBV20-1; tentative D call: TRBD2 (6 bases). CDR3 size: 13 residues. V lost 6 bases and J 6 bases, leaving 17 bases between the germline ends. The V gene's germline CDR1 is DFQATT and CDR2 SNEGSKA (reference sequence).

The rearrangement links TRBV5-4 to TRBJ1-2; 11 nucleotides align to TRBD1. The germline CDR1 and CDR2 sequences are SGHNT and YYREEE (reference sequence). The CDR3 is made up of 14 amino acids. Trimming at V came to 6 bases and at J to 2 bases, leaving 3 bases not matched to a gene. CDR3 bases: TGTGCCAGCAACCGGGACAGGGGGAACTATGGCTACACCTTC. Amino acid sequence: CASNRDRGNYGYTF. Variable domain in full (rest from reference TRBV5-4 and TRBJ1-2): ETGVTQSPTHLIKTRGQQVTLRCSSQSGHNTVSWYQQALGQGPQFIFQYYREEENGRGNFPPRFSGLQFPNYSSELNVNALELDDSALYLCASNRDRGNYGYTFGSGTRLTVV.

The chain recombines TRBV7-9 with TRBJ1-5; 7 bases match TRBD1. V shed 5 bases, J shed 2 bases, and the junction held 6 bases outside the gene matches. This CDR3 has 15 amino acids. Germline V gene sequence: CDR1 SEHNR, CDR2 FQNEAQ (reference sequence). The CDR3 DNA sequence: TGTGCCAGCAGCCGGGACAGCGGGGGCAATCAGCCCCAGCATTTT. It is translated as CASSRDSGGNQPQHF.

The chain uses TRBV7-8 and TRBJ2-1, with 7 bases lining up with TRBD1. The CDR3 is made up of 12 amino acids. Trimming at V came to 5 bases and at J to 7 bases, leaving 2 bases not matched to a gene. CDR1 is SGHVS, CDR2 FQNEAQ, per germline. The CDR3 here is CASSKQGNEQFF. The CDR3, as DNA: TGTGCCAGCAGCAAACAGGGGAATGAGCAGTTCTTC.

This sequence joins TRBV12-3 or TRBV12-4 and TRBJ1-6, with 7 bases matching TRBD1. The ends lost 6 bases at V and 10 bases at J; junction bases unmatched: 12. The CDR3 has 15 amino acids. The CDR3 DNA follows: TGTGCCAGCAGCCTAGGGGACAGACTTGGATCACCCCTCCACTTT. Encoded protein: CASSLGDRLGSPLHF.

This clonotype was seen more than once but under ten times. The rearrangement uses TRBV4-3 and TRBJ2-2, with D perhaps TRBD1 (6 bases). CDR1 and CDR2 from the germline V gene are LGHNA and YSLEER. The CDR3 is 18 residues long. V was cut by 1 base and J by 6 bases, with 21 bases left in between. The CDR3 spells CASSQGSINREIAGELFF. The DNA of the CDR3 is TGCGCCAGCAGCCAAGGATCGATTAACAGGGAGATAGCCGGGGAGCTGTTTTTT.

This clonotype came up a few times. The rearrangement joins TRBV7-2 to TRBJ1-2, with 7 nucleotides matching TRBD1. The ends lost 4 bases at V and 4 bases at J; junction bases unmatched: 9. The CDR3 length is 15 residues. Per germline, CDR1 SGHTA and CDR2 FQGNSA. In nucleotides, the CDR3 is TGTGCCAGCAGCTCCGACAGGGCCCCATTCTATGGCTACACCTTC. Residues: CASSSDRAPFYGYTF.

This clonotype was counted between two and nine times. The rearrangement links TRBV23-1 to TRBJ2-2; 10 bases line up with TRBD1. TRBV23-1 is identified as an open reading frame with a role that is uncertain. Trimming cost V 4 bases and J 5 bases; bases outside gene matches: 19. This CDR3 has 20 residues. In DNA form, the CDR3 reads TGCGCCAGCAGTCCCCCGGGACAGGGGTTAAGGATTTTGGGAACCGGGGAGCTGTTTTTT. It codes for CASSPPGQGLRILGTGELFF.

This clonotype was detected a few times. The rearrangement links TRBV7-2 to TRBJ2-4; TRBD2 aligns across 11 bases. The germline CDR1 and CDR2 sequences are SGHTA and FQGNSA. The CDR3 is 14 amino acids. With 6 bases clipped from V and 9 bases from J, the junction kept 7 bases outside the gene matches. The CDR3 bases are TGTGCCAGCAGGTCGACTAGCGGGGTGGGCATTCAGTACTTC. This codes for CASRSTSGVGIQYF.

This clonotype was seen repeatedly, ten times or more. The J gene is TRBJ2-3, the V gene TRBV7-2; D gene ambiguous. CDR3 length equals 16 residues. Germline V gene data show CDR1 as SGHTA and CDR2 as FQGNSA. Deletions cut 2 bases from V and 1 base from J, with 13 bases between. The CDR3 nucleotides read TGTGCCAGCAGCTTAAAGCATTCCTCCGGCACAGATACGCAGTATTTT. This translates into CASSLKHSSGTDTQYF.